Presented here are 16 T cell receptor beta chains from one specimen sequenced in a study of cytomegalovirus exposure and HLA in healthy donors. The study ran its PCR with 60 Vbeta and 13 Jbeta primers. Here immunoSEQ multiplex PCR was the method, and the copy in TCRdb shows in-frame clones only, minus some. The sample records some 91,000 clones, around 77% being singletons. The specimen sequenced was PBMCs. Receptors were obtained from a man in his forties in good health and CMV-seronegative.

This clone came up a few times. The chain combines TRBV5-1 with TRBJ2-3; possibly TRBD2 for D (5 bases). The germline V and J ends were trimmed by 5 bases and 1 base, with 17 bases remaining between them. The CDR3 is 16 residues long. Germline V lookup: CDR1 SGHRS, CDR2 YFSETQ. CDR3 residues: CASRPDYLPGTDTQYF. The CDR3 nucleotides are TGCGCCAGCAGACCAGACTACTTGCCTGGCACAGATACGCAGTATTTT.

This chain links TRBV9 with TRBJ2-7; possible D gene TRBD1, 7 bases. This CDR3 has 15 residues. CDR1 is SGDLS and CDR2 is YYNGEE in the germline V gene. The V end was cut by 0 bases, the J end by 4 bases, with 14 bases between. The CDR3 nucleotides read TGTGCCAGCAGCGTAGGTCAGGGGGGACCTTACGAGCAGTACTTC. Protein: CASSVGQGGPYEQYF.

This clone showed up just once. V usage is TRBV7-2 and J usage is TRBJ2-7; D ambiguous. Between the trimmed V and J ends, which lost 2 bases and 2 bases, there was a span of 7 bases. The CDR3 spans 13 residues. CDR1 is SGHTA and CDR2 is FQGNSA in the germline V gene. CDR3 bases: TGTGCCAGCAGCTTATCACACACCTACGAGCAGTACTTC. Translating it yields CASSLSHTYEQYF.

This clone has just one count. CDR3 nucleotide sequence: TGCGCCAGCAGCTTTGGCCAGGGGGAGTCTGGCTACACCTTC. It is translated as CASSFGQGESGYTF. V gene TRBV5-1 combines with J gene TRBJ1-2; 7 positions agree with TRBD1. This CDR3 spans 14 amino acids. V shed 2 bases, J shed 7 bases, and the junction held 8 bases outside the gene matches. CDR1 is SGHRS and CDR2 is YFSETQ in the germline V gene.

This clone was found once. The J gene is TRBJ2-5, the V gene TRBV11-2; 14 bases align to TRBD2. Per germline, CDR1 SGHAT and CDR2 FQNNGV. The CDR3 is 17 residues long. J gave up 4 bases and V 5 bases, and 9 bases lay outside the gene matches. The CDR3 loop reads CASSTGLAGVSGETQYF. Written as DNA, the CDR3 is TGTGCCAGCAGCACGGGACTAGCGGGAGTGTCGGGAGAGACCCAGTACTTC. Full variable domain (missing parts from reference TRBV11-2 and TRBJ2-5): EAGVAQSPRYKIIEKRQSVAFWCNPISGHATLYWYQQILGQGPKLLIQFQNNGVVDDSQLPKDRFSAERLKGVDSTLKIQPAKLEDSAVYLCASSTGLAGVSGETQYFGPGTRLLVL.

V usage is TRBV10-1 and J usage is TRBJ2-1; D uncertain. The CDR3 totals 17 residues. Deletions cut 2 bases from V and 5 bases from J, with 19 bases between. From germline, CDR1 is WNHNN and CDR2 SYGVQD (reference sequence). The CDR3, as DNA: TGCGCCAGCAGTGAGAACCGCGCCCTCGGTTCCCACAATGAGCAGTTCTTC. Its protein product is CASSENRALGSHNEQFF.

This chain links TRBV19 with TRBJ2-7; 15 bases agree with TRBD2. The V gene's germline CDR1 is LNHDA and CDR2 SQIVND (reference sequence). After removal of 4 bases from V and 6 bases from J, the junction contained 16 bases not matched to a gene. The CDR3 covers 19 residues. As DNA, the CDR3 is TGTGCCAGTAGTAAGCTATCCGGGACTAGCGGGGGGCCGAACGGCGAGCAGTACTTC. Amino acid sequence: CASSKLSGTSGGPNGEQYF.

In the case of this clone: The same CDR3 also results from other DNA sequences found in this sample. The genes are TRBV9 and TRBJ2-1, with 9 bases aligning to TRBD2. The germline V gene has CDR1 SGDLS and CDR2 YYNGEE. There are 15 residues in the CDR3. Germline trimming cut 0 bases from V and 3 bases from J; bases unmatched to any gene: 1. The CDR3 here is CASSVGSGSYNEQFF. The CDR3 DNA follows: TGTGCCAGCAGCGTAGGTAGCGGGAGCTACAATGAGCAGTTCTTC.

V and J are TRBV29-1 and TRBJ2-3, with D maybe TRBD2 (5 bases). The length of the CDR3 is 14 residues. CDR1 and CDR2 from the germline V gene are SQVTM and ANQGSEA. With 7 bases removed from V and 5 bases from J, the gap between germline ends came to 19 bases. The CDR3 reads CSASLTREGDTQYF. In nucleotides, the CDR3 is TGCAGCGCAAGCCTGACACGGGAAGGAGATACGCAGTATTTT.

This clone is a singleton in its sample. The chain joins TRBV5-1 to TRBJ2-7, with D unclear. From germline, CDR1 is SGHRS and CDR2 YFSETQ. The CDR3 has 13 residues. V dropped 4 bases and J dropped 1 base, with 9 bases sitting between them. CDR3: CASSPVTSYEQYF. In nucleotides, the CDR3 is TGCGCCAGCAGCCCGGTCACGTCCTACGAGCAGTACTTC.

Only one count was recorded for this clone. The chain has TRBV11-3 and TRBJ2-1; D unresolved. Germline V gives CDR1 SGHNT, CDR2 YENEEA. This CDR3 comprises 13 residues. V was shortened by 3 bases and J by 2 bases, with 5 bases between the two germline ends. The CDR3 here is CASSLEPYNEQFF. CDR3 DNA: TGTGCCAGCAGCTTGGAGCCCTACAATGAGCAGTTCTTC.

The rearrangement links TRBV5-4 to TRBJ1-6; 11 positions agree with TRBD1. Losses at the gene ends were 3 bases for V and 7 bases for J; bases not matched to a gene: 6. The CDR3 has 16 residues. Germline CDR1 reads SGHNT; CDR2 reads YYREEE (reference sequence). Here the CDR3 reads CASSSRTGGANSPLHF. The CDR3 nucleotides are TGTGCCAGCAGCTCAAGGACAGGGGGCGCGAATTCACCCCTCCACTTT.

The V and J genes are TRBV5-4 and TRBJ2-5, with 10 bases lining up with TRBD1. V shed 3 bases and J 1 base; nucleotides not matched to a gene: 3. Germline V gene lookup returns CDR1 SGHNT and CDR2 YYREEE (reference sequence). CDR3 length equals 15 residues. The CDR3 DNA reads TGTGCCAGCAGCTGGAGACAGGGGGCCCAAGAGACCCAGTACTTC. Protein: CASSWRQGAQETQYF.

The chain is built from TRBV7-9 and TRBJ2-7; maybe TRBD1 (6 bases). Germline V gene sequence: CDR1 SEHNR, CDR2 FQNEAQ (reference sequence). The length of the CDR3 is 15 residues. V lost 4 bases to trimming and J lost 2 bases, with 15 bases between them. For the CDR3, the DNA is TGTGCCAGCAGCTCGAGGACAGTTAATCCCTACGAGCAGTACTTC. The encoded protein is CASSSRTVNPYEQYF.

The chain uses TRBV13 and TRBJ1-6, with 7 bases fitting TRBD1. V shed 5 bases, J shed 7 bases, and the junction held 8 bases outside the gene matches. Germline CDR1 and CDR2: PRHDT and FYEKMQ (reference sequence). This CDR3 contains 15 residues. Written as DNA, the CDR3 is TGTGCCAGCAGCCCCGCAGCCAGGGGGAATTCACCCCTCCACTTT. As protein: CASSPAARGNSPLHF.

This clone showed up just once. The chain joins TRBV6-5 to TRBJ1-6; perhaps TRBD1 as D (6 bases). Germline CDR1 reads MNHEY; CDR2 reads SVGAGI. This CDR3 spans 14 amino acids. V lost 7 bases, J lost 10 bases, and 17 bases lay in between. CDR3 coding DNA: TGTGCCAGCACTCTTATGGGGGCCGGGTCACCCCTCCACTTT. Its translation is CASTLMGAGSPLHF.